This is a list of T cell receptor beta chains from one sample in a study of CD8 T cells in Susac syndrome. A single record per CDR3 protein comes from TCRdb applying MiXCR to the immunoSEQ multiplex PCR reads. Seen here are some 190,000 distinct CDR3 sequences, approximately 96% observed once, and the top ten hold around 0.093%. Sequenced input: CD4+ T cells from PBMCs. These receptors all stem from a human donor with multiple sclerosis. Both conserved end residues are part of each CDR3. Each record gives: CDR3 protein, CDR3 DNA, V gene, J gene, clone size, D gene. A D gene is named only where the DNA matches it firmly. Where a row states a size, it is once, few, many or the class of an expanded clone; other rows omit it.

CDR3aa: CASSAPLDGLGAVYF; CDR3nt: TGTGCCAGCAGCGCCCCCCTAGACGGGCTAGGAGCAGTATACTTC; v_gene: TRBV5-6; j_gene: TRBJ2-7; abundance: -; d_gene: -
CDR3aa: CSAPVGSNYGYTF; CDR3nt: TGCAGCGCACCCGTCGGTTCTAACTATGGCTACACCTTC; v_gene: TRBV29-1; j_gene: TRBJ1-2; abundance: -; d_gene: -
CDR3aa: CASSLTDYASPLHF; CDR3nt: TGTGCCAGCAGTTTGACTGATTATGCTTCGCCCCTCCACTTT; v_gene: TRBV28; j_gene: TRBJ1-6; abundance: -; d_gene: -
CDR3aa: CASSVDPGQGAEQYF; CDR3nt: TGTGCCAGCAGCGTAGACCCGGGACAGGGAGCCGAGCAGTACTTC; v_gene: TRBV9; j_gene: TRBJ2-7; abundance: once; d_gene: TRBD1
CDR3aa: CSVGDRGVETQYF; CDR3nt: TGCAGCGTTGGGGACAGGGGCGTGGAGACCCAGTACTTC; v_gene: TRBV29-1; j_gene: TRBJ2-5; abundance: once; d_gene: TRBD1
CDR3aa: CASGGGYTEAFF; CDR3nt: TGTGCCAGCGGGGGGGGGTACACTGAAGCTTTCTTT; v_gene: TRBV12-3/TRBV12-4; j_gene: TRBJ1-1; abundance: -; d_gene: -
CDR3aa: CSVGGRRLAGETQYF; CDR3nt: TGCAGCGTTGGGGGGAGACGACTAGCGGGAGAGACCCAGTACTTC; v_gene: TRBV29-1; j_gene: TRBJ2-5; abundance: -; d_gene: TRBD2
CDR3aa: CASSQIQETQYF; CDR3nt: TGTGCCAGCAGCCAAATCCAAGAGACCCAGTACTTC; v_gene: TRBV3-1; j_gene: TRBJ2-5; abundance: -; d_gene: -
CDR3aa: CSVVGGGLDQPQHF; CDR3nt: TGCAGCGTTGTAGGGGGCGGCTTGGATCAGCCCCAGCATTTT; v_gene: TRBV29-1; j_gene: TRBJ1-5; abundance: -; d_gene: TRBD1
CDR3aa: CASSRRQGPSAVKSSYEQYF; CDR3nt: TGTGCCAGCAGTCGTCGACAGGGGCCTAGTGCGGTTAAGAGTTCCTACGAGCAGTACTTC; v_gene: TRBV13; j_gene: TRBJ2-7; abundance: -; d_gene: TRBD1
CDR3aa: CATSEGGRVQETQYF; CDR3nt: TGTGCCACCAGTGAGGGGGGGAGAGTCCAAGAGACCCAGTACTTC; v_gene: TRBV24-1; j_gene: TRBJ2-5; abundance: -; d_gene: TRBD2
CDR3aa: CASSQVGTLDGGYTF; CDR3nt: TGTGCCAGCAGCCAAGTGGGGACGTTGGATGGTGGCTACACCTTC; v_gene: TRBV14; j_gene: TRBJ1-2; abundance: -; d_gene: -
CDR3aa: CSAEDRETQYF; CDR3nt: TGCAGTGCAGAGGACCGGGAGACCCAGTACTTC; v_gene: TRBV20-1; j_gene: TRBJ2-5; abundance: -; d_gene: -
CDR3aa: CASSVVGGGAVTDTQYF; CDR3nt: TGTGCCAGCAGCGTAGTCGGCGGGGGGGCCGTGACAGATACGCAGTATTTT; v_gene: TRBV9; j_gene: TRBJ2-3; abundance: -; d_gene: TRBD2
CDR3aa: CASSQDQRGLSYEQYF; CDR3nt: TGCGCCAGCAGCCAAGATCAGCGGGGACTCTCCTACGAGCAGTACTTC; v_gene: TRBV4-3; j_gene: TRBJ2-7; abundance: -; d_gene: TRBD2
CDR3aa: CAISESPATQFF; CDR3nt: TGTGCCATCAGTGAGTCACCCGCTACGCAGTTCTTC; v_gene: TRBV10-3; j_gene: TRBJ2-1; abundance: -; d_gene: -
CDR3aa: CSVEVRNIQYF; CDR3nt: TGCAGCGTTGAAGTCAGAAACATTCAGTACTTC; v_gene: TRBV29-1; j_gene: TRBJ2-4; abundance: -; d_gene: -
CDR3aa: CAWSVRAGGFQETQYF; CDR3nt: TGTGCCTGGAGTGTGAGAGCGGGGGGCTTCCAAGAGACCCAGTACTTC; v_gene: TRBV30; j_gene: TRBJ2-5; abundance: -; d_gene: TRBD2
CDR3aa: CASSLGDVFGTDTQYF; CDR3nt: TGTGCCAGCAGCCTGGGGGACGTCTTCGGCACAGATACGCAGTATTTT; v_gene: TRBV5-4; j_gene: TRBJ2-3; abundance: -; d_gene: -
CDR3aa: CASTKRPSSNSPLHF; CDR3nt: TGTGCCAGCACCAAAAGACCCTCATCGAATTCACCCCTCCACTTT; v_gene: TRBV13; j_gene: TRBJ1-6; abundance: -; d_gene: -
CDR3aa: CSVVRPSEGYTF; CDR3nt: TGCAGCGTTGTAAGGCCATCCGAGGGCTACACCTTC; v_gene: TRBV29-1; j_gene: TRBJ1-2; abundance: few; d_gene: -
CDR3aa: CAWNRGNQPQHF; CDR3nt: TGTGCCTGGAACCGGGGCAATCAGCCCCAGCATTTT; v_gene: TRBV30; j_gene: TRBJ1-5; abundance: few; d_gene: -
CDR3aa: CASSYSRGRIYTGELFF; CDR3nt: TGTGCCAGCAGTTACTCCAGGGGGCGCATATACACCGGGGAGCTGTTTTTT; v_gene: TRBV6-5; j_gene: TRBJ2-2; abundance: -; d_gene: TRBD1
CDR3aa: CASSEPGTGHMNTEAFF; CDR3nt: TGTGCCAGCAGCGAACCCGGGACAGGGCATATGAACACTGAAGCTTTCTTT; v_gene: TRBV9; j_gene: TRBJ1-1; abundance: -; d_gene: TRBD1
CDR3aa: CASSRTGSSYNEQFF; CDR3nt: TGTGCCAGCAGCCGGACAGGGAGCTCCTACAATGAGCAGTTCTTC; v_gene: TRBV3-1; j_gene: TRBJ2-1; abundance: once; d_gene: TRBD1
CDR3aa: CASSQLVWHEQYF; CDR3nt: TGCGCCAGCAGCCAATTGGTATGGCACGAGCAGTACTTC; v_gene: TRBV4-3; j_gene: TRBJ2-7; abundance: -; d_gene: -
CDR3aa: CSAYTGTGTKSYEQYF; CDR3nt: TGCAGCGCATACACCGGGACAGGAACGAAATCCTACGAGCAGTACTTC; v_gene: TRBV29-1; j_gene: TRBJ2-7; abundance: -; d_gene: TRBD1
CDR3aa: CASSIDSSGDYEQYF; CDR3nt: TGTGCCAGCAGCATTGACTCAAGTGGGGACTACGAGCAGTACTTC; v_gene: TRBV5-4; j_gene: TRBJ2-7; abundance: -; d_gene: -
CDR3aa: CASSPRGQGGETQYF; CDR3nt: TGTGCCAGCAGCCCCAGGGGGCAAGGGGGAGAGACCCAGTACTTC; v_gene: TRBV6-2/TRBV6-3; j_gene: TRBJ2-5; abundance: once; d_gene: TRBD1
CDR3aa: CASTKTSGEETQYF; CDR3nt: TGTGCCAGCACCAAGACTAGCGGAGAAGAGACCCAGTACTTC; v_gene: TRBV3-1; j_gene: TRBJ2-5; abundance: -; d_gene: TRBD2
CDR3aa: CASSQEEAREAFF; CDR3nt: TGTGCCAGCAGCCAAGAGGAGGCGCGAGAAGCTTTCTTT; v_gene: TRBV4-2; j_gene: TRBJ1-1; abundance: -; d_gene: -
CDR3aa: CATSRPNRENTEAFF; CDR3nt: TGTGCCACCAGCAGACCGAACAGGGAGAACACTGAAGCTTTCTTT; v_gene: TRBV15; j_gene: TRBJ1-1; abundance: -; d_gene: -
CDR3aa: CALGEPQYF; CDR3nt: TGTGCCTTGGGGGAACCGCAGTATTTT; v_gene: TRBV30; j_gene: TRBJ2-3; abundance: -; d_gene: -
CDR3aa: CASSQVNLVVMETQYF; CDR3nt: TGCGCCAGCAGCCAAGTTAATCTAGTTGTGATGGAGACCCAGTACTTC; v_gene: TRBV4-1; j_gene: TRBJ2-5; abundance: once; d_gene: -
CDR3aa: CSARPGGNTIYF; CDR3nt: TGCAGTGCCCGCCCGGGCGGAAACACCATATATTTT; v_gene: TRBV20-1; j_gene: TRBJ1-3; abundance: -; d_gene: -
CDR3aa: CASRSGTDTQYF; CDR3nt: TGTGCCAGCAGAAGTGGCACAGATACGCAGTATTTT; v_gene: TRBV6-6; j_gene: TRBJ2-3; abundance: -; d_gene: -
CDR3aa: CASSQGPVSTYEQYF; CDR3nt: TGTGCCAGCAGCCAAGGGCCAGTAAGTACCTACGAGCAGTACTTC; v_gene: TRBV28; j_gene: TRBJ2-7; abundance: -; d_gene: -
CDR3aa: CASSFAGLAGVYNEQFF; CDR3nt: TGCGCCAGCAGCTTCGCAGGGCTGGCGGGGGTCTACAATGAGCAGTTCTTC; v_gene: TRBV5-1; j_gene: TRBJ2-1; abundance: -; d_gene: TRBD2
CDR3aa: CASSAAGQNYGYTF; CDR3nt: TGTGCCAGCAGCGCGGCGGGACAGAACTATGGCTACACCTTC; v_gene: TRBV6-5; j_gene: TRBJ1-2; abundance: -; d_gene: TRBD1
CDR3aa: CASSPAQAGKGAKHPGNQPQHF; CDR3nt: TGTGCCAGCAGCCCCGCCCAAGCCGGGAAAGGAGCCAAACACCCGGGCAATCAGCCCCAGCATTTT; v_gene: TRBV14; j_gene: TRBJ1-5; abundance: -; d_gene: -
CDR3aa: CASSIRGNTEAFF; CDR3nt: TGTGCCAGTAGTATCAGGGGGAACACTGAAGCTTTCTTT; v_gene: TRBV19; j_gene: TRBJ1-1; abundance: -; d_gene: -
CDR3aa: CASSPGATMNTEAFF; CDR3nt: TGTGCCAGCTCCCCTGGGGCAACCATGAACACTGAAGCTTTCTTT; v_gene: TRBV18; j_gene: TRBJ1-1; abundance: -; d_gene: -
CDR3aa: CSASSGGAETQYF; CDR3nt: TGCAGTGCTAGTTCTGGGGGCGCAGAGACCCAGTACTTC; v_gene: TRBV20-1; j_gene: TRBJ2-5; abundance: -; d_gene: -
CDR3aa: CASGFGRARQYF; CDR3nt: TGTGCCAGCGGGTTCGGAAGGGCTCGGCAGTACTTC; v_gene: TRBV27; j_gene: TRBJ2-7; abundance: -; d_gene: -
CDR3aa: CASSTNGSLSQDTQYF; CDR3nt: TGTGCCAGCAGCACAAACGGGTCATTGTCCCAGGATACGCAGTATTTT; v_gene: TRBV21-1; j_gene: TRBJ2-3; abundance: -; d_gene: -